The rows below give T cell receptor beta chains drawn from one sample of a study of blood T cell repertoires in COVID-19. Data came from immunoSEQ multiplex PCR; TCRdb stores just in-frame clones and leaves some out. The sample holds roughly 92,000 clones, approximately 89% seen once. The sequencing sample was made of peripheral blood. Receptors were obtained from a human donor with acute or convalescent COVID-19. The donor label of this sample is uncertain. CDR3s include the opening cysteine and the closing phenylalanine or tryptophan. The D gene is left open where the match is weak. Clone size is not always given. Where it is, it says once, few, many or a class for expanded clones.

clone size	D gene	V gene	J gene	CDR3 protein	CDR3 DNA
.	.	TRBV5-1	TRBJ1-4	CASSLDRSNEKLFF	TGCGCCAGCAGCCTCGACAGGTCTAATGAAAAACTGTTTTTT
few	.	TRBV6-5	TRBJ1-1	CASSPPGVGEAFF	TGTGCCAGCAGCCCCCCGGGGGTTGGGGAAGCTTTCTTT
.	TRBD1	TRBV27	TRBJ1-1	CASSPSKGAPEAFF	TGTGCCAGCAGTCCCTCAAAGGGGGCTCCTGAAGCTTTCTTT
.	.	TRBV6-2/TRBV6-3	TRBJ1-1	CASSLLQGGNTEAFF	TGTGCCAGCAGTCTCCTTCAGGGTGGAAACACTGAAGCTTTCTTT
.	.	TRBV5-1	TRBJ2-3	CASSLGGATDTQYF	TGCGCCAGCAGCTTGGGTGGGGCGACAGATACGCAGTATTTT
.	.	TRBV29-1	TRBJ2-3	CSGGTAGVADTQYF	TGCAGCGGGGGGACAGCGGGAGTCGCAGATACGCAGTATTTT
.	TRBD1	TRBV4-3	TRBJ1-1	CASSQAPPSAGSRQGWNTEAFF	TGCGCCAGCAGCCAAGCGCCGCCATCCGCGGGGTCGAGACAGGGGTGGAACACTGAAGCTTTCTTT
.	TRBD1	TRBV7-9	TRBJ2-7	CASSPGQSHEQYF	TGTGCCAGCAGCCCGGGACAGTCCCACGAGCAGTACTTC
.	TRBD2	TRBV11-2	TRBJ2-5	CASTLAGQETQYF	TGTGCCAGCACCCTAGCGGGGCAAGAGACCCAGTACTTC
.	TRBD1	TRBV7-8	TRBJ1-6	CASSQTRDRVRGSPLHF	TGTGCCAGCAGCCAGACCAGGGACAGGGTTAGAGGGTCACCCCTCCACTTT
.	.	TRBV7-9	TRBJ1-6	CASSYETTALHF	TGTGCCAGCAGCTACGAAACCACAGCCCTCCACTTT
.	TRBD1	TRBV19	TRBJ2-5	CASSTGQGRMETQYF	TGTGCCAGTAGCACCGGACAGGGCCGCATGGAGACCCAGTACTTC
medium-sized	.	TRBV2	TRBJ2-2	CASTKGVTGELFF	TGTGCCAGCACTAAGGGGGTCACCGGGGAGCTGTTTTTT
.	TRBD1	TRBV3-1/TRBV3-2	TRBJ2-3	CASSPRQGRGTDTQYF	TGTGCCAGCAGCCCTCGACAGGGAAGGGGCACAGATACGCAGTATTTT
.	.	TRBV5-6	TRBJ2-1	CASSLVGVNNEQFF	TGTGCCAGCAGCTTGGTAGGAGTGAACAATGAGCAGTTCTTC
.	TRBD2	TRBV5-6	TRBJ2-5	CASSLGLAGGPNQETQYF	TGTGCCAGCAGCTTGGGACTAGCGGGGGGACCTAACCAAGAGACCCAGTACTTC
few	.	TRBV20-1	TRBJ1-2	CSASRGGGYTF	TGCAGTGCTAGTAGGGGGGGCGGCTACACCTTC
.	.	TRBV7-2	TRBJ1-2	CASSFDVRDYGYTF	TGTGCCAGCAGCTTTGACGTCCGGGACTATGGCTACACCTTC
few	.	TRBV9	TRBJ1-2	CASTRTAAYGYTF	TGTGCCAGCACCAGGACAGCCGCCTATGGCTACACCTTC
.	.	TRBV6-5	TRBJ2-3	CASSYSQGYSTDTQYF	TGTGCCAGCAGTTATTCTCAGGGGTACAGCACAGATACGCAGTATTTT
.	.	TRBV6-2/TRBV6-3	TRBJ2-1	CASSSRYNEQFF	TGTGCCAGCAGTTCTCGTTACAATGAGCAGTTCTTC
.	.	TRBV7-8	TRBJ2-7	CASSLLTVHRYYEQYF	TGTGCCAGCAGCTTATTGACGGTACACAGATACTACGAGCAGTACTTC
.	TRBD1	TRBV5-1	TRBJ2-7	CASSLTGTGLYEQYF	TGCGCCAGCAGCTTAACCGGGACAGGGTTGTACGAGCAGTACTTC
.	TRBD1	TRBV2	TRBJ1-5	CASGQVEGQPQHF	TGTGCCAGCGGACAGGTGGAGGGTCAGCCCCAGCATTTT
.	.	TRBV21-1	TRBJ2-7	CASSKKGCRQYF	TGTGCCAGCAGCAAGAAGGGGTGTCGTCAGTACTTC
.	.	TRBV30	TRBJ1-6	CAWSLIQGVSPLHF	TGTGCCTGGAGTTTAATCCAAGGGGTTTCACCCCTCCACTTT
.	.	TRBV4-1	TRBJ1-5	CASSQMADSNQPQHF	TGCGCCAGCAGCCAGATGGCGGATAGCAATCAGCCCCAGCATTTT
.	.	TRBV15	TRBJ2-1	CATSRDRGARHNEQFF	TGTGCCACCAGCAGAGATCGGGGGGCCCGTCACAATGAGCAGTTCTTC
.	TRBD1	TRBV5-1	TRBJ2-7	CASRSGTAYSYEQYF	TGCGCCAGCAGGTCCGGGACAGCTTACTCCTACGAGCAGTACTTC
.	TRBD1	TRBV19	TRBJ1-1	CASRDRGDTEAFF	TGTGCCAGTAGGGACAGGGGGGACACTGAAGCTTTCTTT
.	.	TRBV5-1	TRBJ2-1	CASRGETGTYNEQFF	TGCGCCAGCAGAGGGGAGACAGGCACCTACAATGAGCAGTTCTTC
.	.	TRBV5-8	TRBJ2-7	CASSRLGNGGYEQYF	TGTGCCAGCAGCCGCTTGGGTAACGGAGGCTACGAGCAGTACTTC
.	.	TRBV11-2	TRBJ2-7	CASSFTGYEQYF	TGTGCCAGCAGCTTCACGGGATACGAGCAGTACTTC
few	TRBD1	TRBV6-1	TRBJ2-1	CASSDGTGGRAEQFF	TGTGCCAGCAGTGACGGGACAGGGGGTCGGGCTGAGCAGTTCTTC
.	.	TRBV24-1	TRBJ2-6	CATSKPGEVGSGANVLTF	TGTGCCACCAGCAAACCGGGGGAAGTCGGCTCTGGGGCCAACGTCCTGACTTTC
.	.	TRBV19	TRBJ1-5	CASSIRGIRRGRQPQHF	TGTGCCAGTAGTATTAGAGGAATTCGAAGAGGGCGGCAGCCCCAGCATTTT
.	TRBD2	TRBV2	TRBJ2-2	CASSGTSGSAGELFF	TGTGCCAGCAGTGGTACTAGCGGGTCTGCCGGGGAGCTGTTTTTT
.	TRBD1	TRBV2	TRBJ1-2	CASSEPGQGAYGYTF	TGTGCCAGCAGTGAGCCGGGACAGGGGGCCTATGGCTACACCTTC
.	TRBD1	TRBV7-8	TRBJ1-3	CASSSYPGDRVYGNTIYF	TGTGCCAGCAGCTCCTACCCTGGGGACAGGGTGTATGGAAACACCATATATTTT
once	TRBD1	TRBV5-1	TRBJ2-5	CASSSGDREVETQYF	TGCGCCAGCAGCTCAGGGGACAGGGAAGTGGAGACCCAGTACTTC
.	TRBD1	TRBV5-8	TRBJ1-5	CASSLRTGPNQPQHF	TGTGCCAGCAGCTTAAGGACAGGGCCTAATCAGCCCCAGCATTTT
.	TRBD1	TRBV7-7	TRBJ2-1	CASSPGQGVYNEQFF	TGTGCTAGCAGCCCGGGACAGGGGGTCTACAATGAGCAGTTCTTC
.	TRBD1	TRBV18	TRBJ1-2	CASSPDRESYGYTF	TGTGCCAGCTCACCCGACAGGGAGAGCTATGGCTACACCTTC
.	.	TRBV5-6	TRBJ2-7	CASTLGRRSSYEQYF	TGTGCCAGCACCTTGGGACGGCGGAGCTCCTACGAGCAGTACTTC
few	.	TRBV23-1	TRBJ1-4	CASRGWTVLKEKLFF	TGCGCCAGCAGGGGGTGGACAGTTTTGAAAGAAAAACTGTTTTTT
.	TRBD2	TRBV5-1	TRBJ2-2	CASSSDGGGTGELFF	TGCGCCAGCAGCTCCGACGGGGGAGGGACCGGGGAGCTGTTTTTT
.	TRBD1	TRBV5-6	TRBJ1-1	CASSSDRGREAFF	TGTGCCAGCAGCTCGGACAGGGGCCGTGAAGCTTTCTTT
.	TRBD1	TRBV10-3	TRBJ1-1	CATLGQMNTEAFF	TGTGCCACGTTGGGACAGATGAACACTGAAGCTTTCTTT
once	.	TRBV28	TRBJ2-3	CASTLRDTQYF	TGTGCCAGCACCCTTCGGGATACGCAGTATTTT
.	.	TRBV12-1	TRBJ1-5	CASSSRGGISNDPSGLRAQHF	TGTGCCAGCAGCTCCCGTGGAGGAATATCTAACGACCCGTCGGGCCTCAGAGCCCAGCATTTT
.	.	TRBV28	TRBJ2-1	CASSFYRQVRTYNEQFF	TGTGCCAGCAGTTTTTACAGACAGGTCAGGACCTACAATGAGCAGTTCTTC
.	.	TRBV5-8	TRBJ2-7	CASSLYGQSYEQYF	TGTGCCAGCAGCTTGTATGGACAGTCCTACGAGCAGTACTTC
.	.	TRBV5-1	TRBJ1-1	CASSLTALNTEAFF	TGCGCCAGCAGCTTGACAGCCTTGAACACTGAAGCTTTCTTT
.	.	TRBV28	TRBJ1-2	CASSPGGDGYTF	TGTGCCAGCAGCCCCGGGGGGGATGGCTACACCTTC
.	TRBD1	TRBV19	TRBJ2-3	CASSIGGQVTDTQYF	TGTGCCAGTAGTATAGGCGGACAGGTCACAGATACGCAGTATTTT
.	.	TRBV7-8	TRBJ2-1	CASSRDFLPYNEQFF	TGTGCCAGCAGCCGGGACTTCCTTCCCTACAATGAGCAGTTCTTC
.	TRBD2	TRBV23-1	TRBJ2-5	CASSQSRTSGGEYQETQYF	TGCGCCAGCAGTCAATCGAGGACTAGCGGGGGGGAGTACCAAGAGACCCAGTACTTC
.	TRBD1	TRBV3-1/TRBV3-2	TRBJ2-5	CASSQVGTGRETQYF	TGTGCCAGCAGCCAAGTAGGGACAGGGAGAGAGACCCAGTACTTC
once	.	TRBV6-5	TRBJ2-7	CASRPPTSSYEQYF	TGTGCCAGCAGGCCCCCCACGAGCTCCTACGAGCAGTACTTC
.	.	TRBV11-2	TRBJ2-1	CASSLDPAVGQFF	TGTGCCAGCAGCTTAGATCCGGCGGTTGGGCAGTTCTTC